This entry features one T cell receptor beta chain sequence. Its antigen is undetermined. This entry comes from a study of cytomegalovirus exposure and HLA in healthy donors. Study-wide results and limits: Subsequent analysis showed first-cohort TCR clusters tending to co-occur in 120 validation repertoires. Altogether, 164 TCR beta chains were recorded as cytomegalovirus-associated. Rare TCR sequences dominated, though some public TCRs recurred in many donors.

Clones were read by immunoSEQ multiplex PCR, and TCRdb kept only the in-frame ones, dropping some. The sample lists some 260,000 clones, about nine tenths occurring once. Among the approximately 110 subjects of the validation cohort, separate from the roughly 700-subject first cohort, were the donors. The receptor's source is a woman in her 30s in good health and CMV-seronegative. Sequenced material: PBMCs.

In nucleotides, the CDR3 is TGTGCCAGCAGTTTCGCTTTTTTAGCGGGAGGGTTCACAGATACGCAGTATTTT. Protein product: CASSFAFLAGGFTDTQYF. The V call is TRBV2, the J call TRBJ2-3, with 11 bases matching TRBD2. From germline, CDR1 is SNHLY and CDR2 FYNNEI. V trimming: 5 bases; J trimming: 2 bases; junction bases outside the gene matches: 12. CDR3 length: 18 residues.